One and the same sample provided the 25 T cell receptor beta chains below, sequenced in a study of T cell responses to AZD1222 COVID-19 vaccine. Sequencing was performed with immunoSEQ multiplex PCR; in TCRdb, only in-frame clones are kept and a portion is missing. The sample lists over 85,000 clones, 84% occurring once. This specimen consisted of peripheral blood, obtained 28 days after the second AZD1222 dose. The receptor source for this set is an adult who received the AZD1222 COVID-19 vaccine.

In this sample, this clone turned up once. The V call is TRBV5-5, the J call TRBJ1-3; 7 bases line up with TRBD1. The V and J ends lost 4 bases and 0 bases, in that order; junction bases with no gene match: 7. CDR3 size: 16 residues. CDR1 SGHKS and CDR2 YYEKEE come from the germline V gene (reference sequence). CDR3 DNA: TGTGCCAGCAGCAAGACAGGGCTGAACTCTGGAAACACCATATATTTT. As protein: CASSKTGLNSGNTIYF.

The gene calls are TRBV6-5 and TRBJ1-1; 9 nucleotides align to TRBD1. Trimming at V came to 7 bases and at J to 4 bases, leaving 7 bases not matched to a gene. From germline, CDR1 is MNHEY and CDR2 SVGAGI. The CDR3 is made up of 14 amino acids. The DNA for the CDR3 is TGTGCCAGCACCGGACAGGGGATCGGCACTGAAGCTTTCTTT. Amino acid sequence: CASTGQGIGTEAFF.

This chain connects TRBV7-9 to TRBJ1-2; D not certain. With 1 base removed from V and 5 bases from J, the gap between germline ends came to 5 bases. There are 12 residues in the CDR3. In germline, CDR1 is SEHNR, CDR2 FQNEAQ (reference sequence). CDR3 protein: CASSLGVYGYTF. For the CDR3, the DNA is TGTGCCAGCAGCTTAGGGGTTTATGGCTACACCTTC.

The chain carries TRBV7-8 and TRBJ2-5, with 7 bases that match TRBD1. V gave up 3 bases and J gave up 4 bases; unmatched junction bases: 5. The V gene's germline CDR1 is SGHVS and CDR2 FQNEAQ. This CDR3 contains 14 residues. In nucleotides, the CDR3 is TGTGCCAGCAGCTTGGACAGGTCGGCAGAGACCCAGTACTTC. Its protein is CASSLDRSAETQYF.

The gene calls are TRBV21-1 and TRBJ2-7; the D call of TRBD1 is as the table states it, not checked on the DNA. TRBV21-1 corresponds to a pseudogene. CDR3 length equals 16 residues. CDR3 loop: CASSKVTQENPYEQYF. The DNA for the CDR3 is TGTGCCAGCAGCAAAGTTACACAGGAGAATCCCTACGAGCAGTACTTC.

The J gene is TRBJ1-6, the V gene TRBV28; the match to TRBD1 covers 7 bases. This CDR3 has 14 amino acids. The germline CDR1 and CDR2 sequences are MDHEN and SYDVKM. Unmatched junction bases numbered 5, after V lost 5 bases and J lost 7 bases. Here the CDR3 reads CASSEGQPNSPLHF. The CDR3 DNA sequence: TGTGCCAGCAGTGAGGGACAGCCCAATTCACCCCTCCACTTT. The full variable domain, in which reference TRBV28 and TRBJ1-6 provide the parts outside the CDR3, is DVKVTQSSRYLVKRTGEKVFLECVQDMDHENMFWYRQDPGLGLRLIYFSYDVKMKEKGDIPEGYSVSREKKERFSLILESASTNQTSMYLCASSEGQPNSPLHFGNGTRLTVT.

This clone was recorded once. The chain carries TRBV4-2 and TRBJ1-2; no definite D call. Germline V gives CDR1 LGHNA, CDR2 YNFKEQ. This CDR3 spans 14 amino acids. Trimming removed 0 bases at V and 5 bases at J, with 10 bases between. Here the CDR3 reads CASSQEKAQYGYTF. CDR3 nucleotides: TGTGCCAGCAGCCAAGAAAAGGCACAGTATGGCTACACCTTC.

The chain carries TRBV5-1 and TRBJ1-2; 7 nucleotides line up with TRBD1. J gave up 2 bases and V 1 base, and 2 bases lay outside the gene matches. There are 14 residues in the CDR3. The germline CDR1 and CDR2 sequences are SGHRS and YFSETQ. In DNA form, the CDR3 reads TGCGCCAGCAGCTTGTCGGGACAGAACTATGGCTACACCTTC. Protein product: CASSLSGQNYGYTF.

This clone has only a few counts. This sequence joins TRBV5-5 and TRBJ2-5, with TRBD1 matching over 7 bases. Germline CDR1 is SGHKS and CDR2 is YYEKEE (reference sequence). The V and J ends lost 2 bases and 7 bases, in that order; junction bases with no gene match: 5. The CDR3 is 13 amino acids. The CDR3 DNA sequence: TGTGCCAGCAGCTTCACAGGGGAAGGGACCCAGTACTTC. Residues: CASSFTGEGTQYF.

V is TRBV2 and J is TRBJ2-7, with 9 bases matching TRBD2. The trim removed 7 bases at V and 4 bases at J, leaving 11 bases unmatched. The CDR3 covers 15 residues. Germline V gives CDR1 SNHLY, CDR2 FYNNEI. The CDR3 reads CASNLLAGVVYEQYF. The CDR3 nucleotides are TGTGCCAGCAACCTTTTAGCGGGAGTAGTATACGAGCAGTACTTC.

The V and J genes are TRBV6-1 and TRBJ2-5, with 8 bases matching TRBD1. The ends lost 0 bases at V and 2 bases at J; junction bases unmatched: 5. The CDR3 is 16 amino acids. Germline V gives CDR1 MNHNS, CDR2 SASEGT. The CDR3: CASSEAQQGGQETQYF. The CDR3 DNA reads TGTGCCAGCAGTGAAGCGCAACAGGGGGGACAAGAGACCCAGTACTTC.

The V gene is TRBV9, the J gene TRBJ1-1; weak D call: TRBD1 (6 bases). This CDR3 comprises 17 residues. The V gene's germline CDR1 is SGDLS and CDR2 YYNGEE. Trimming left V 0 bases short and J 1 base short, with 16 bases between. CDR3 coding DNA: TGTGCCAGCAGCGTAGTGGGGGCGTCAACCCCGAACACTGAAGCTTTCTTT. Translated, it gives CASSVVGASTPNTEAFF.

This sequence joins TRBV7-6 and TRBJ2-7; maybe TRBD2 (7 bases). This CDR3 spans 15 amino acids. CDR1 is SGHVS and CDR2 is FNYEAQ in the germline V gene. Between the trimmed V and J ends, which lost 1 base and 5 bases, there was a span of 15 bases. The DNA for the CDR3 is TGTGCCAGCAGCTTAGAGGGCAGGGAGGGGGACGAGCAGTACTTC. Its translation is CASSLEGREGDEQYF. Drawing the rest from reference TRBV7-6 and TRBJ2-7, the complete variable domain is GAGVSQSPRYKVTKRGQDVALRCDPISGHVSLYWYRQALGQGPEFLTYFNYEAQQDKSGLPNDRFSAERPEGSISTLTIQRTEQRDSAMYRCASSLEGREGDEQYFGPGTRLTVT.

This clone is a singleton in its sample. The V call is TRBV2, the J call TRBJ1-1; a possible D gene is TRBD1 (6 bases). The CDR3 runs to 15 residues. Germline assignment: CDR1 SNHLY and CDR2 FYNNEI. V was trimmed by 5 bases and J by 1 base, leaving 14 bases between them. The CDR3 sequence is CASSTGSGANTEAFF. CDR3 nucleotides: TGTGCCAGCAGTACAGGGTCAGGGGCGAACACTGAAGCTTTCTTT.

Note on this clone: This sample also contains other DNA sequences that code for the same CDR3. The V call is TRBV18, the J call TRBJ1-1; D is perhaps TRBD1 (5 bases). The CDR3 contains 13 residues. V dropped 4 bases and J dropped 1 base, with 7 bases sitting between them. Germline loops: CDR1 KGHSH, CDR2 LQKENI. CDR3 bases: TGTGCCAGCTCACGCCAGGGGAACACTGAAGCTTTCTTT. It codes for CASSRQGNTEAFF.

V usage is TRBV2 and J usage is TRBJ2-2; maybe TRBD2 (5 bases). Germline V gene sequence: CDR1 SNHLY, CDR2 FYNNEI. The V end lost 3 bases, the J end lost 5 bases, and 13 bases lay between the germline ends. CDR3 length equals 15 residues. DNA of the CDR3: TGTGCCAGCAGTGAGGATTCCGGGATAACCGGGGAGCTGTTTTTT. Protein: CASSEDSGITGELFF.

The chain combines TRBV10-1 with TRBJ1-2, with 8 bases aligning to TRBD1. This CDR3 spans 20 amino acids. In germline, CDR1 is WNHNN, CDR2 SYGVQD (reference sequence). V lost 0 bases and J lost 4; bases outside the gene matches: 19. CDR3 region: CASSESQNGQGARLIYGYTF. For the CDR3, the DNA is TGCGCCAGCAGTGAGTCTCAGAATGGTCAGGGGGCGCGGTTGATCTATGGCTACACCTTC.

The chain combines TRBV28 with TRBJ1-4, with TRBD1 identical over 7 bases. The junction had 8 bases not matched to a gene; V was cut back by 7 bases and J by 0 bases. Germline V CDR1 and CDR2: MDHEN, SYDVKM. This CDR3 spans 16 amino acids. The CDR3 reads CASNPTGLSTNEKLFF. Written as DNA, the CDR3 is TGTGCCAGCAACCCGACAGGGCTCTCAACTAATGAAAAACTGTTTTTT.

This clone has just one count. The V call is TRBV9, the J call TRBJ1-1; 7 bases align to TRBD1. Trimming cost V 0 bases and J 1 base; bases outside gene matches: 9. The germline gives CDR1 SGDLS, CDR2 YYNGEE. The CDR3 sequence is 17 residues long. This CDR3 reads CASSVVDRVGGNTEAFF. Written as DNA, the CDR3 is TGTGCCAGCAGCGTAGTAGACAGGGTAGGTGGGAACACTGAAGCTTTCTTT.

In nucleotides, the CDR3 is TGTGCCAGTACGGGACAGGGGGTCACCTACTCCTACAATGAGCAGTTCTTC. It translates to CASTGQGVTYSYNEQFF. This chain uses TRBV19 with TRBJ2-1; TRBD1 matches at 11 bases. V lost 7 bases, J lost 0 bases, and 8 bases stayed unmatched. The CDR3 contains 17 residues. CDR1 is LNHDA and CDR2 is SQIVND in the germline V gene (reference sequence).

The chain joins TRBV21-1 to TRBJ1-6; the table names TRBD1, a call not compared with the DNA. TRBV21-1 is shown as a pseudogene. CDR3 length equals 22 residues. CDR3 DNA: TGTGCCAGCAGCAAACCAAAGGTGGACAAGGACGACCCCAGCTCCTATAATTCACCCCTCCACTTT. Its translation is CASSKPKVDKDDPSSYNSPLHF.

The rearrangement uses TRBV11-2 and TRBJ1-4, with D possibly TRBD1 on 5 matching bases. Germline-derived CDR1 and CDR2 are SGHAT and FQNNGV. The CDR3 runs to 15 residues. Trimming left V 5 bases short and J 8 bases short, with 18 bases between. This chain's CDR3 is CASSPLTGPGEKLFF. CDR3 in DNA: TGTGCCAGCAGCCCCCTTACAGGCCCGGGGGAAAAACTGTTTTTT.

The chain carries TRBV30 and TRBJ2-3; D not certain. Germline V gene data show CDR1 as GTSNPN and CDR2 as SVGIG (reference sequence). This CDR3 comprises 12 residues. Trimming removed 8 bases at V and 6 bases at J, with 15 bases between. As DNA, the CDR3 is TGTGCCAAGGACCGATTCGTGGATACGCAGTATTTT. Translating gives CAKDRFVDTQYF.

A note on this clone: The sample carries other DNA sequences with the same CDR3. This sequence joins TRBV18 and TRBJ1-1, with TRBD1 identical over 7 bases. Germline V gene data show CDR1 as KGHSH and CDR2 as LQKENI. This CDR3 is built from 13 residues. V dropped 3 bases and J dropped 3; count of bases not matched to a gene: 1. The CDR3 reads CASSPGQDTEAFF. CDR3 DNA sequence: TGTGCCAGCTCACCCGGACAGGACACTGAAGCTTTCTTT.

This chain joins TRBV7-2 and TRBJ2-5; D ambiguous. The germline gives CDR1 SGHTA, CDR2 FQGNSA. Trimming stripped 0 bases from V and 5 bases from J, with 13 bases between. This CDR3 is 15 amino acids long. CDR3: CASSLAGNSWETQYF. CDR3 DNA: TGTGCCAGCAGCTTAGCGGGTAATAGCTGGGAGACCCAGTACTTC.